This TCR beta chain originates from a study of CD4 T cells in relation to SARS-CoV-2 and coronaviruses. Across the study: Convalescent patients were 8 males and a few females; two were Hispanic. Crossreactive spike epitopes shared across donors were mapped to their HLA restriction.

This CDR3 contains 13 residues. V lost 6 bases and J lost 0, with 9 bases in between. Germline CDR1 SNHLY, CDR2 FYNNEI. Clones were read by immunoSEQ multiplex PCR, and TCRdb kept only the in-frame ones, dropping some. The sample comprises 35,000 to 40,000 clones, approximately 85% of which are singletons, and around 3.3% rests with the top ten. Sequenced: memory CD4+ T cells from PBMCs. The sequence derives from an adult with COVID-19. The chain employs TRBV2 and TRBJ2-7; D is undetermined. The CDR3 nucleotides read TGTGCCAGCAGCGTGAACTTCTCCTACGAGCAGTACTTC. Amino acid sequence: CASSVNFSYEQYF.